This T cell receptor (beta chain) was captured in a study of beta chain features in type 1 diabetes. Study-wide findings and caveats: No resolution was reached here on whether HLA type influences TCRB rearrangement.

Concerning this clone: Its antigen remains unidentified.

Sequencing targeted expressed TCRB transcripts, as all isolated RNA had been reverse transcribed. Sequencing used immunoSEQ multiplex PCR; TCRdb keeps in-frame clones, though not all of them. The sample contains roughly 500,000 clones, 30% of which appear only once. The CDR3 is made up of 13 amino acids. Germline V CDR1 and CDR2: MRHNA, SNTAGT. The V gene lost 3 bases and the J gene lost 7 bases, with 10 bases spanning the gap. The specimen was naive CD4+ T cells from blood. The chain links TRBV6-4 to TRBJ2-4; D call uncertain. This sequence was found in a man younger than 30 in good health. The CDR3 sequence is CASSEQFGNIQYF. The DNA of the CDR3 is TGTGCCAGCAGTGAACAGTTCGGGAACATTCAGTACTTC.